This is a list of T cell receptor beta chains from one sample in a study of T cell changes during pregnancy in multiple sclerosis. Sequenced by immunoSEQ multiplex PCR; TCRdb stores in-frame clones only, minus some. Of under 45,000 clones in the sample, about 92% were seen once. The sample here was CD4+ T cells from peripheral blood mononuclear cells, taken in the third trimester of pregnancy. These receptors all come from a female donor in good health, enrolled as a control in a pregnancy study. CDR3s include the opening cysteine and the closing phenylalanine or tryptophan. Each record gives: V gene, J gene, D gene, CDR3 protein. D genes are given only for firm matches.

v_call: TRBV5-8
j_call: TRBJ1-5
d_call: TRBD1
cdr3_aa: CASSGQGIQPQHF

v_call: TRBV25-1
j_call: TRBJ1-6
d_call: TRBD1
cdr3_aa: CASSEEKRDRKNSPLHF

v_call: TRBV12-2
j_call: TRBJ1-3
d_call: .
cdr3_aa: CASRLAQGALGNTIYF

v_call: TRBV19
j_call: TRBJ2-7
d_call: .
cdr3_aa: CASSAVGGYEQYF

v_call: TRBV5-1
j_call: TRBJ2-5
d_call: TRBD2
cdr3_aa: CASSLGQRGGKETQYF

v_call: TRBV7-2
j_call: TRBJ2-2
d_call: TRBD1
cdr3_aa: CASRFLQGTGELFF

v_call: TRBV4-2
j_call: TRBJ1-4
d_call: .
cdr3_aa: CASSPTERGEKLFF

v_call: TRBV9
j_call: TRBJ2-3
d_call: .
cdr3_aa: CASGGEGTDTQYF

v_call: TRBV7-2
j_call: TRBJ2-7
d_call: TRBD2
cdr3_aa: CASSWGLAPYEQYF

v_call: TRBV7-9
j_call: TRBJ1-6
d_call: .
cdr3_aa: CASSPAGSYNSPLHF

v_call: TRBV5-8
j_call: TRBJ2-7
d_call: TRBD1
cdr3_aa: CASSARGRKYEQYF

v_call: TRBV7-2
j_call: TRBJ1-1
d_call: .
cdr3_aa: CASSLVGVGKAFF

v_call: TRBV5-8
j_call: TRBJ2-4
d_call: .
cdr3_aa: CASSRGQPAAAKNIQYF

v_call: TRBV29-1
j_call: TRBJ1-5
d_call: .
cdr3_aa: CSVVEGNQPQHF

v_call: TRBV5-4
j_call: TRBJ1-3
d_call: TRBD1
cdr3_aa: CASSLDRAGNTIYF

v_call: TRBV30
j_call: TRBJ2-7
d_call: .
cdr3_aa: CAWSGSSEQYF

v_call: TRBV7-2
j_call: TRBJ2-5
d_call: TRBD1
cdr3_aa: CASSVGQGQETQYF

v_call: TRBV9
j_call: TRBJ2-5
d_call: TRBD1
cdr3_aa: CASSPRTGADIETQYF

v_call: TRBV5-4
j_call: TRBJ2-3
d_call: .
cdr3_aa: CASSFGGRTDTQYF

v_call: TRBV7-9
j_call: TRBJ2-3
d_call: TRBD1
cdr3_aa: CASSFQGAFWDTQYF

v_call: TRBV19
j_call: TRBJ2-3
d_call: TRBD2
cdr3_aa: CASSNRGGVDTQYF

v_call: TRBV9
j_call: TRBJ2-1
d_call: .
cdr3_aa: CASSPRGGLDNEQFF

v_call: TRBV2
j_call: TRBJ2-7
d_call: .
cdr3_aa: CASSREYEQYF

v_call: TRBV9
j_call: TRBJ2-2
d_call: TRBD1
cdr3_aa: CASSERTGTNTGELFF